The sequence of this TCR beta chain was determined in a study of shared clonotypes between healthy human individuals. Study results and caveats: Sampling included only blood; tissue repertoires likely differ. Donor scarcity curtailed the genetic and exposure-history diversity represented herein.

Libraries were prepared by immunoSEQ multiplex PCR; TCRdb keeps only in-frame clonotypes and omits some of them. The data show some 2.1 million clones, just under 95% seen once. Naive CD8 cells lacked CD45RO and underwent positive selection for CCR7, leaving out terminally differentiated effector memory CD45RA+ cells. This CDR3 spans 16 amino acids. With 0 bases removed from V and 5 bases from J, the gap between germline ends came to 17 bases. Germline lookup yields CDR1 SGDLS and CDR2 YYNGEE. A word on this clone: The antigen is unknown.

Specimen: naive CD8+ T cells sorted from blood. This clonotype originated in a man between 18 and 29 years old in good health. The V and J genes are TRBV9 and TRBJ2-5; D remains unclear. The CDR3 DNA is TGTGCCAGCAGCGTAGAGGGATCCGGGCTACGGGAGACCCAGTACTTC. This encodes CASSVEGSGLRETQYF.